The 20 T cell receptor beta chains reported below all come from one sample, sequenced in a study of cytomegalovirus exposure and HLA in healthy donors. With 60 Vbeta and 13 Jbeta primers, the PCR was carried out. Measured with immunoSEQ multiplex PCR; TCRdb has only the in-frame clones, and not every one. The sample table includes 200,000 or so clones. The sequenced material came from PBMCs. The receptors were gathered from a boy aged 5-17 years in good health and CMV-seronegative.

The chain is built from TRBV27 and TRBJ1-2; D is unresolved. The CDR3 loop spans 13 amino acids. Between the trimmed V and J ends, which lost 7 bases and 4 bases, there was a span of 13 bases. Germline V gene lookup returns CDR1 MNHEY and CDR2 SMNVEV (reference sequence). In DNA form, the CDR3 reads TGTGCCAGCAAGTCCGACATCGCCTATGGCTACACCTTC. Residues: CASKSDIAYGYTF.

In nucleotides, the CDR3 is TGTGCCAGCAGCTTAAGGCTAGCGGGGGGCACTCATACGCAGTATTTT. Amino acid sequence: CASSLRLAGGTHTQYF. V and J are TRBV7-2 and TRBJ2-3; 11 bases map to TRBD2. This CDR3 is built from 16 residues. V lost 2 bases to trimming and J lost 7 bases; unmatched junction nucleotides: 8. Germline V lookup: CDR1 SGHTA, CDR2 FQGNSA.

The J gene is TRBJ1-6, the V gene TRBV7-9, with a possible D match to TRBD1 (5 bases). V lost 7 bases and J lost 7, with 14 bases in between. The CDR3 has 14 residues. Germline V gene sequence: CDR1 SEHNR, CDR2 FQNEAQ (reference sequence). Written as DNA, the CDR3 is TGTGCCAGCACCCAGGACATTTTAAATTCACCCCTCCACTTT. Translation gives CASTQDILNSPLHF.

This chain connects TRBV7-9 to TRBJ2-3; 12 bases agree with TRBD2. There are 16 residues in the CDR3. From germline, CDR1 is SEHNR and CDR2 FQNEAQ (reference sequence). The trim removed 6 bases at V and 8 bases at J, leaving 12 bases unmatched. The CDR3 here is CASRRTSGTFTGTQYF. DNA for the CDR3: TGTGCCAGCAGAAGGACTAGCGGGACATTCACGGGTACGCAGTATTTT.

J is TRBJ2-1 and V is TRBV14; 7 positions match TRBD2. J lost 2 bases, V lost 0 bases, and 4 bases had no gene match. Germline CDR1 and CDR2: SGHDN and FVKESK. The CDR3 is 16 amino acids. Here the CDR3 DNA reads TGTGCCAGCAGCCAAGATACGGGAGGACCCTACAATGAGCAGTTCTTC. It yields the protein CASSQDTGGPYNEQFF.

This sequence joins TRBV7-2 and TRBJ1-4, with 8 bases matching TRBD1. V shed 4 bases, J shed 8 bases, and the junction held 6 bases outside the gene matches. CDR1 is SGHTA, CDR2 FQGNSA, per germline. The CDR3 contains 14 residues. The CDR3 nucleotides read TGTGCCAGCAGCTCGACAGGGGTAGCCGAAAAACTGTTTTTT. Protein sequence: CASSSTGVAEKLFF.

The chain employs TRBV7-2 and TRBJ1-4; TRBD1 matches 11 bases. With V trimmed by 5 bases and J by 6 bases, 2 bases remained unmatched. Germline-derived CDR1 and CDR2 are SGHTA and FQGNSA. This CDR3 is built from 14 residues. The CDR3 here is CASSRDRGDEKLFF. As DNA, the CDR3 is TGTGCCAGCAGCAGGGACAGGGGGGATGAAAAACTGTTTTTT.

This chain uses TRBV4-1 with TRBJ2-7; 8 bases line up with TRBD1. CDR1 MGHRA and CDR2 YSYEKL come from the germline V gene. The CDR3 totals 15 residues. Trimming took 5 bases from V and 2 from J; bases not matched to a gene: 8. DNA for the CDR3: TGCGCCAGCAGCGCCGGGACAGGACCTACCTACGAGCAGTACTTC. It codes for CASSAGTGPTYEQYF.

The chain is built from TRBV19 and TRBJ1-3, with 10 bases that match TRBD1. V trimming: 9 bases; J trimming: 1 base; junction bases outside the gene matches: 3. In germline, CDR1 is LNHDA, CDR2 SQIVND (reference sequence). The CDR3 spans 14 residues. The DNA of the CDR3 is TGTGCCAGCGTGGACAGGGGGTCTGGAAACACCATATATTTT. Translating gives CASVDRGSGNTIYF. Supplemented by reference TRBV19 and TRBJ1-3, the full variable domain reads DGGITQSPKYLFRKEGQNVTLSCEQNLNHDAMYWYRQDPGQGLRLIYYSQIVNDFQKGDIAEGYSVSREKKESFPLTVTSAQKNPTAFYLCASVDRGSGNTIYFGEGSWLTVV.

The chain is built from TRBV7-3 and TRBJ2-2; D possibly corresponds to TRBD2 (7 bases). The CDR3 runs to 17 residues. Germline V gene lookup returns CDR1 SGHTA and CDR2 FQGTGA. The germline V and J ends were trimmed by 5 bases and 6 bases, with 22 bases remaining between them. The CDR3 reads CASSPPGTSGGAGELFF. CDR3 nucleotides: TGTGCCAGCAGCCCCCCCGGGACATCGGGGGGAGCCGGGGAGCTGTTTTTT.

The chain combines TRBV5-5 with TRBJ1-1; TRBD1 is a possible D gene (5 bases). This CDR3 has 14 amino acids. V lost 2 bases and J 1 base, leaving 9 bases between the germline ends. Looked up from germline, CDR1 is SGHKS and CDR2 is YYEKEE (reference sequence). CDR3 nucleotide sequence: TGTGCCAGCAGCTTTCAGGGTCCGAACACTGAAGCTTTCTTT. Translated, it gives CASSFQGPNTEAFF.

The V and J genes are TRBV4-2 and TRBJ1-5; TRBD1 matches at 8 bases. Germline V gene sequence: CDR1 LGHNA, CDR2 YNFKEQ. The CDR3 contains 15 residues. V was clipped by 2 bases and J by 5 bases; unmatched bases: 5. CDR3 amino acids: CASSQFTGGDQPQHF. The DNA for the CDR3 is TGTGCCAGCAGCCAATTTACAGGGGGGGATCAGCCCCAGCATTTT.

V is TRBV7-9 and J is TRBJ1-1, with D hard to call. Germline V gene data show CDR1 as SEHNR and CDR2 as FQNEAQ (reference sequence). This CDR3 has 12 residues. V was pared by 3 bases and J by 11 bases, with 13 bases between. The CDR3 bases are TGTGCCAGCAGCTTTGGGAGGACTGGGGCTTTCTTT. As protein: CASSFGRTGAFF.

The chain is built from TRBV5-4 and TRBJ1-2; TRBD1 might be the D (5 bases). V was cut by 0 bases and J by 3 bases, with 15 bases left in between. This CDR3 has 16 residues. Germline V gene lookup returns CDR1 SGHNT and CDR2 YYREEE (reference sequence). The CDR3 region is CASSLEAGRMDYGYTF. The CDR3 DNA follows: TGTGCCAGCAGCTTGGAGGCAGGGCGGATGGACTATGGCTACACCTTC. Supplemented by reference TRBV5-4 and TRBJ1-2, the full variable domain reads ETGVTQSPTHLIKTRGQQVTLRCSSQSGHNTVSWYQQALGQGPQFIFQYYREEENGRGNFPPRFSGLQFPNYSSELNVNALELDDSALYLCASSLEAGRMDYGYTFGSGTRLTVV.

This rearrangement joins TRBV7-2 to TRBJ2-7, with D hard to call. The germline CDR1 and CDR2 sequences are SGHTA and FQGNSA. This CDR3 has 14 amino acids. Trimming took off 5 bases at V and 0 bases at J, with 11 bases between the two ends. The CDR3 DNA sequence: TGTGCCAGCAGCATTAACAGTTTCTCCTACGAGCAGTACTTC. Its translation is CASSINSFSYEQYF.

J is TRBJ1-5 and V is TRBV19, with D maybe TRBD1 (6 bases). This CDR3 region has 16 residues. Germline values: CDR1 LNHDA, CDR2 SQIVND (reference sequence). The CDR3 nucleotides read TGTGCAGCTGCCCGAACAGGGCTATCGAGCAATCAGCCCCAGCATTTT. It codes for CAAARTGLSSNQPQHF.

The chain links TRBV6-6 to TRBJ1-1, with 8 bases identical to TRBD1. CDR1 is MNHNY and CDR2 is SVGAGI in the germline V gene (reference sequence). The V gene end was trimmed by 7 bases and the J gene end by 1 base; junction bases not matched to a gene: 8. The CDR3 covers 15 residues. The CDR3 is CASTPGGTGNTEAFF. The CDR3 bases are TGTGCCAGCACTCCCGGAGGGACAGGGAACACTGAAGCTTTCTTT.

V usage is TRBV7-6 and J usage is TRBJ2-3; D remains unclear. This CDR3 spans 14 amino acids. Per germline, CDR1 SGHVS and CDR2 FNYEAQ. Trimming shortened V by 3 bases and J by 2 bases, and 9 bases separated the two germline ends. In DNA form, the CDR3 reads TGTGCCAGCAGCTTGAACTGGGCCACAGATACGCAGTATTTT. Its protein is CASSLNWATDTQYF.

This chain links TRBV5-4 with TRBJ2-5, with 10 bases aligning to TRBD2. This CDR3 has 16 amino acids. CDR1 and CDR2 from the germline V gene are SGHNT and YYREEE (reference sequence). Losses at the gene ends were 4 bases for V and 1 base for J; bases not matched to a gene: 7. The CDR3 DNA reads TGTGCCAGCAGCCAAGCGCTAGCGGGGGCCCAAGAGACCCAGTACTTC. This encodes CASSQALAGAQETQYF.

The chain combines TRBV25-1 with TRBJ1-6; D ambiguous. This CDR3 spans 16 amino acids. V shed 3 bases and J shed 0 bases, with 9 bases lying between them. Germline assignment: CDR1 MGHDK and CDR2 SYGVNS. The CDR3 sequence: CASSDVGSSYNSPLHF. The CDR3 nucleotides are TGTGCCAGCAGTGATGTCGGGAGCTCCTATAATTCACCCCTCCACTTT.